A selection of T cell receptor beta chains follows, all from one sample in a study of control samples from healthy donors and cancer patients. Produced via immunoSEQ multiplex PCR; TCRdb's table is partial and in-frame only. Of 55,000 to 70,000 clones listed, about 90% are singletons. The sample was PBMCs. These receptors all come from a man between 60 and 75 years old with colorectal cancer. Both conserved end residues are part of each CDR3. Each record gives: J gene, D gene, clone size, V gene, CDR3 protein, CDR3 DNA. D genes are given only for firm matches. Only part of the rows carry a size: once, few, many, or a class if the clone is expanded.

J gene: TRBJ2-1
D gene: NA
clone size: NA
V gene: TRBV18
CDR3 protein: CASSPRANEQFF
CDR3 DNA: TGTGCCAGCTCGCCTAGAGCTAATGAGCAGTTCTTC

J gene: TRBJ1-1
D gene: NA
clone size: NA
V gene: TRBV6-2/TRBV6-3
CDR3 protein: CASSYSWGTEAFF
CDR3 DNA: TGTGCCAGCAGTTACTCCTGGGGCACTGAAGCTTTCTTT

J gene: TRBJ2-7
D gene: TRBD2
clone size: NA
V gene: TRBV24-1
CDR3 protein: CATSDPRGLAGTYEQYF
CDR3 DNA: TGTGCCACCAGTGATCCACGGGGACTAGCGGGGACCTACGAGCAGTACTTC

J gene: TRBJ1-6
D gene: TRBD1
clone size: NA
V gene: TRBV3-1/TRBV3-2
CDR3 protein: CASSQVGQTNSPLHF
CDR3 DNA: TGTGCCAGCAGCCAAGTGGGACAGACTAATTCACCCCTCCACTTT

J gene: TRBJ2-1
D gene: NA
clone size: NA
V gene: TRBV5-1
CDR3 protein: CASSLRPDNEQFF
CDR3 DNA: TGCGCCAGCAGCTTGAGGCCAGACAATGAGCAGTTCTTC

J gene: TRBJ2-4
D gene: TRBD1
clone size: NA
V gene: TRBV24-1
CDR3 protein: CATIGQGYPVAKNIQYF
CDR3 DNA: TGTGCCACCATAGGACAGGGGTATCCAGTAGCCAAAAACATTCAGTACTTC

J gene: TRBJ1-3
D gene: NA
clone size: once
V gene: TRBV7-9
CDR3 protein: CASSLGTSGNTIYF
CDR3 DNA: TGTGCCAGCAGCTTAGGGACTTCTGGAAACACCATATATTTT

J gene: TRBJ1-2
D gene: NA
clone size: NA
V gene: TRBV6-5
CDR3 protein: CASMVPEGGGYGYTF
CDR3 DNA: TGTGCCAGCATGGTCCCTGAGGGAGGGGGCTATGGCTACACCTTC

J gene: TRBJ2-5
D gene: NA
clone size: NA
V gene: TRBV24-1
CDR3 protein: CATSDFADQETQYF
CDR3 DNA: TGTGCCACCAGTGATTTTGCAGACCAAGAGACCCAGTACTTC

J gene: TRBJ2-3
D gene: TRBD2
clone size: NA
V gene: TRBV2
CDR3 protein: CASSVLGGGTDTQYF
CDR3 DNA: TGTGCCAGCAGTGTCCTCGGGGGGGGCACAGATACGCAGTATTTT

J gene: TRBJ2-3
D gene: NA
clone size: NA
V gene: TRBV7-2
CDR3 protein: CASSPEWGLRTDTQYF
CDR3 DNA: TGTGCCAGCAGCCCTGAGTGGGGGCTCCGGACAGATACGCAGTATTTT

J gene: TRBJ1-2
D gene: NA
clone size: NA
V gene: TRBV27
CDR3 protein: CASSPGFFYGYTF
CDR3 DNA: TGTGCCAGCAGCCCGGGTTTTTTTTATGGCTACACCTTC

J gene: TRBJ1-5
D gene: NA
clone size: NA
V gene: TRBV9
CDR3 protein: CASSVAPGNQPQHF
CDR3 DNA: TGTGCCAGCAGCGTAGCGCCAGGCAATCAGCCCCAGCATTTT

J gene: TRBJ2-7
D gene: TRBD1
clone size: NA
V gene: TRBV10-3
CDR3 protein: CAISERQGANEQYF
CDR3 DNA: TGTGCCATCAGTGAAAGGCAGGGGGCCAACGAGCAGTACTTC

J gene: TRBJ1-6
D gene: NA
clone size: NA
V gene: TRBV5-1
CDR3 protein: CASRRTDNSPLHF
CDR3 DNA: TGCGCCAGCCGCCGGACGGATAATTCACCCCTCCACTTT

J gene: TRBJ2-1
D gene: TRBD1
clone size: NA
V gene: TRBV9
CDR3 protein: CASSPQGVARWYEQFF
CDR3 DNA: TGTGCCAGCAGCCCCCAGGGGGTAGCACGATGGTATGAGCAGTTCTTC

J gene: TRBJ1-5
D gene: NA
clone size: NA
V gene: TRBV19
CDR3 protein: CASSISGHNQPQHF
CDR3 DNA: TGTGCCAGTAGTATCTCAGGGCACAATCAGCCCCAGCATTTT

J gene: TRBJ2-2
D gene: NA
clone size: few
V gene: TRBV9
CDR3 protein: CASSVVGELFF
CDR3 DNA: TGTGCCAGCAGCGTAGTGGGGGAGCTGTTTTTT

J gene: TRBJ2-1
D gene: NA
clone size: NA
V gene: TRBV6-5
CDR3 protein: CASTARRGYNEQFF
CDR3 DNA: TGTGCCAGCACCGCCCGGCGGGGTTACAATGAGCAGTTCTTC

J gene: TRBJ2-7
D gene: NA
clone size: NA
V gene: TRBV10-3
CDR3 protein: CAISSVYEQYF
CDR3 DNA: TGTGCCATCAGCTCAGTCTACGAGCAGTACTTC

J gene: TRBJ2-1
D gene: TRBD1
clone size: NA
V gene: TRBV7-3
CDR3 protein: CASSLTGTGSMDEQFF
CDR3 DNA: TGTGCCAGCAGCCTAACCGGGACAGGAAGTATGGATGAGCAGTTCTTC

J gene: TRBJ1-1
D gene: NA
clone size: NA
V gene: TRBV7-9
CDR3 protein: CASASGWNTEAFF
CDR3 DNA: TGTGCAAGCGCATCGGGATGGAACACTGAAGCTTTCTTT

J gene: TRBJ2-3
D gene: NA
clone size: NA
V gene: TRBV23-1
CDR3 protein: CASSQPEPADTQYF
CDR3 DNA: TGCGCCAGCAGTCAACCCGAACCAGCAGATACGCAGTATTTT

J gene: TRBJ2-3
D gene: NA
clone size: NA
V gene: TRBV5-1
CDR3 protein: CASSGGTGTDTQYF
CDR3 DNA: TGCGCCAGCAGCGGGGGGACAGGCACAGATACGCAGTATTTT

J gene: TRBJ2-7
D gene: TRBD1
clone size: NA
V gene: TRBV2
CDR3 protein: CATIRGQGTYEQYF
CDR3 DNA: TGTGCCACGATCCGGGGACAGGGGACCTACGAGCAGTACTTC

J gene: TRBJ1-1
D gene: NA
clone size: few
V gene: TRBV30
CDR3 protein: CAWSEKQLGGVETEAFF
CDR3 DNA: TGTGCCTGGAGTGAAAAGCAGTTGGGCGGGGTTGAGACTGAAGCTTTCTTT

J gene: TRBJ1-4
D gene: NA
clone size: NA
V gene: TRBV7-2
CDR3 protein: CASSRTSATNEKLFF
CDR3 DNA: TGTGCCAGCAGCCGGACATCTGCAACTAATGAAAAACTGTTTTTT

J gene: TRBJ1-2
D gene: NA
clone size: NA
V gene: TRBV7-2
CDR3 protein: CASSRSNYGYTF
CDR3 DNA: TGTGCCAGCAGTCGTTCAAACTATGGCTACACCTTC

J gene: TRBJ2-1
D gene: TRBD2
clone size: NA
V gene: TRBV5-1
CDR3 protein: CASRPTSGGANEQFF
CDR3 DNA: TGCGCCAGCAGGCCAACTAGCGGGGGGGCTAATGAGCAGTTCTTC

J gene: TRBJ1-5
D gene: NA
clone size: NA
V gene: TRBV30
CDR3 protein: CAWSVPGVKGQPQHF
CDR3 DNA: TGTGCCTGGAGTGTGCCTGGGGTTAAGGGTCAGCCCCAGCATTTT

J gene: TRBJ2-3
D gene: TRBD2
clone size: NA
V gene: TRBV15
CDR3 protein: CATSRVRASGGSSTDTQYF
CDR3 DNA: TGTGCCACCAGCAGGGTTAGGGCTAGCGGGGGGTCTAGCACAGATACGCAGTATTTT

J gene: TRBJ1-2
D gene: NA
clone size: NA
V gene: TRBV2
CDR3 protein: CASSSDRNYGYTF
CDR3 DNA: TGTGCCAGCAGTTCAGACAGAAACTATGGCTACACCTTC

J gene: TRBJ1-5
D gene: NA
clone size: NA
V gene: TRBV24-1
CDR3 protein: CATSDRQGNQPQHF
CDR3 DNA: TGTGCCACCAGTGATCGACAGGGCAATCAGCCCCAGCATTTT